The 25 T cell receptor beta chains presented below share a single source sample, sequenced in a study of vaccination effects on CD4 cells after COVID-19. Antigen-specific CD4+ T cells were first expanded with viral peptide pools by the ViraFEST assay and only then sequenced. Cultured cells yielded isolated CD4+ T cells after 10 days. The participants, recipients of two vaccine doses, got either BNT162b2 or mRNA-1273. These receptors' targets are unknown. Repertoires were generated with immunoSEQ multiplex PCR, while TCRdb's copy carries only in-frame clones and drops some. The table lists fewer than 40,000 clones, just under 85% of them singletons. This sample comprised CD4+ T cells from PBMCs cultured with HCoV-NL63 spike peptides, obtained after COVID-19 vaccination. These receptors all stem from a human donor who received a COVID-19 vaccine. Some clones in this sample may be carry-over from other donors' samples.

The chain employs TRBV12-5 and TRBJ2-2, with 8 bases identical to TRBD2. Germline CDR1 reads LGHNT; CDR2 reads FRNRAP. The CDR3 spans 15 residues. V lost 2 bases and J lost 4; bases outside the gene matches: 3. The CDR3 region has the DNA TGTGCTAGTGGTTTGACGGGGGGGCCCACCGGGGAGCTGTTTTTT. It translates to CASGLTGGPTGELFF.

The CDR3 DNA sequence: TGTGCCAGCAGCTTAAGAGGACAGGGGAGCAATGAGCAGTTCTTC. Translating it yields CASSLRGQGSNEQFF. The V gene is TRBV7-9, the J gene TRBJ2-1; 9 positions match TRBD1. V shed 2 bases, J shed 6 bases, and the junction held 5 bases outside the gene matches. Germline CDR1 reads SEHNR; CDR2 reads FQNEAQ (reference sequence). CDR3 length: 15 amino acids.

The J gene is TRBJ2-1, the V gene TRBV6-5; D is ambiguous. Trimming removed 8 bases from V and 9 bases from J, with 23 bases in between. CDR1 and CDR2 from the germline V gene are MNHEY and SVGAGI. The CDR3 spans 15 residues. The CDR3 loop reads CASADWGSRPVEQFF. Here the CDR3 DNA reads TGTGCCAGCGCGGATTGGGGTAGCCGCCCCGTTGAGCAGTTCTTC.

The CDR3 region has the DNA TGTGCCAGCAGTTACTCGAAAGATGGTCATGGCTACACCTTC. Translation: CASSYSKDGHGYTF. J is TRBJ1-2 and V is TRBV6-5; D gene ambiguous. The CDR3 covers 14 residues. Trimming shortened V by 0 bases and J by 6 bases, and 11 bases separated the two germline ends. CDR1 is MNHEY, CDR2 SVGAGI, per germline.

V gene TRBV6-2 or TRBV6-3 combines with J gene TRBJ2-1; 7 bases align to TRBD1. This CDR3 has 14 amino acids. Germline V gene lookup returns CDR1 MNHEY and CDR2 SVGEGT. V was pared by 6 bases and J by 8 bases, with 10 bases of the junction left unmatched. CDR3 sequence: CASSPTGRIHEQFF. For the CDR3, the DNA is TGTGCCAGCAGCCCGACAGGGCGGATACATGAGCAGTTCTTC.

CDR3 sequence: CASSLVVRGTEAFF. The CDR3 DNA reads TGCGCCAGCAGCTTGGTTGTCAGGGGCACTGAAGCTTTCTTT. The chain couples TRBV5-1 to TRBJ1-1, with D maybe TRBD1 (6 bases). V was trimmed by 0 bases and J by 4 bases, leaving 10 bases between them. The CDR3 is 14 amino acids. From germline, CDR1 is SGHRS and CDR2 YFSETQ.

The genes are TRBV2 and TRBJ1-2; 8 bases match TRBD1. This CDR3 has 14 amino acids. With V trimmed by 8 bases and J by 2 bases, 7 bases remained unmatched. The germline V gene encodes CDR1 SNHLY and CDR2 FYNNEI. As DNA, the CDR3 is TGTGCCAGCCATACCGGGACAGGCAACTATGGCTACACCTTC. Its translation is CASHTGTGNYGYTF.

This clone was detected a few times. J is TRBJ1-2 and V is TRBV24-1, with 7 bases matching TRBD1. The germline V gene has CDR1 KGHDR and CDR2 SFDVKD. This CDR3 region has 15 residues. V trimming: 3 bases; J trimming: 4 bases; junction bases outside the gene matches: 7. Written as DNA, the CDR3 is TGTGCCACCAGTGATGAGTCGACAGGGAGCTATGGCTACACCTTC. Translating gives CATSDESTGSYGYTF.

The J gene is TRBJ1-5, the V gene TRBV3-1 (or the pseudogene TRBV3-2); D is ambiguous. The germline gives CDR1 LGHDT, CDR2 YNNKEL (reference sequence). V lost 1 base, J lost 4 bases, and 5 bases lay in between. This CDR3 is 13 amino acids long. The CDR3 spells CASSQALNQPQHF. Here the CDR3 DNA reads TGTGCCAGCAGCCAAGCTCTGAATCAGCCCCAGCATTTT.

The chain couples TRBV24-1 to TRBJ1-5; TRBD1 is a possible D gene (5 bases). V lost 9 bases, J lost 4 bases, and 15 bases lay in between. Per germline, CDR1 KGHDR and CDR2 SFDVKD. The CDR3 has 14 residues. The CDR3 loop is CATGGGTTNQPQHF. The CDR3 DNA reads TGTGCCACCGGCGGCGGGACCACAAATCAGCCCCAGCATTTT.

On this clone: The junction does not match germline at one end; this may be a read error. Other DNA sequences from this sample encode an identical CDR3 as well. This chain connects TRBV5-4 to TRBJ1-1; D is possibly TRBD1 (6 bases). The CDR3 is made up of 14 amino acids. Germline V lookup: CDR1 SGHNT, CDR2 YYREEE (reference sequence). CDR3 sequence reads: CASVPGGQGRRAFF. The CDR3 DNA is TGCGCCAGCGTACCCGGGGGGCAGGGAAGGAGGGCTTTCTTT.

This chain connects TRBV9 to TRBJ1-3; D may be TRBD1 (5 bases). With 6 bases removed from V and 0 bases from J, the gap between germline ends came to 13 bases. The CDR3 runs 15 residues. From germline, CDR1 is SGDLS and CDR2 YYNGEE. The CDR3 region has the DNA TGTGCCAGCACCAGTGGGGGGTTCTCTGGAAACACCATATATTTT. Translating it yields CASTSGGFSGNTIYF.

This clone was found a few times. This chain joins TRBV9 and TRBJ1-2, with a possible D match to TRBD1 (5 bases). Germline lookup yields CDR1 SGDLS and CDR2 YYNGEE. V lost 8 bases, J lost 0 bases, and 17 bases lay in between. CDR3 length: 15 amino acids. The CDR3 is CASPTSGRTNYGYTF. The CDR3 DNA follows: TGTGCCAGTCCGACCTCAGGGAGGACTAACTATGGCTACACCTTC.

CDR3 bases: TGTGCCAGCTCACCAGCAGAGGGATCGGAGCAGTACGTC. Amino acid sequence: CASSPAEGSEQYV. The chain is built from TRBV18 and TRBJ2-7; weak D call: TRBD2 (5 bases). CDR1 and CDR2 (germline): KGHSH, LQKENI. The CDR3 extends over 13 amino acids. V dropped 2 bases and J dropped 7 bases, with 12 bases sitting between them.

The chain couples TRBV19 to TRBJ2-5; D is unresolved. The CDR3 totals 15 residues. The ends were cut back, 3 bases at V and 2 bases at J, with 13 bases in the middle. CDR1 and CDR2 (germline): LNHDA, SQIVND (reference sequence). CDR3 in amino acids: CASSIRVQSQETQYF. In DNA form, the CDR3 reads TGTGCCAGTAGTATTAGGGTCCAGAGTCAAGAGACCCAGTACTTC. Full variable domain (missing parts from reference TRBV19 and TRBJ2-5): DGGITQSPKYLFRKEGQNVTLSCEQNLNHDAMYWYRQDPGQGLRLIYYSQIVNDFQKGDIAEGYSVSREKKESFPLTVTSAQKNPTAFYLCASSIRVQSQETQYFGPGTRLLVL.

The chain recombines TRBV18 with TRBJ1-4, with a weak D call TRBD1 (5 bases). V was trimmed by 6 bases and J by 6 bases, leaving 17 bases between them. Germline V gene data show CDR1 as KGHSH and CDR2 as LQKENI. The CDR3 runs to 15 residues. CDR3 DNA: TGTGCCAGCTCCGACCAGGGCCAGGGACATGAAAAACTGTTTTTT. Residues: CASSDQGQGHEKLFF.

The rearrangement joins TRBV5-6 to TRBJ2-4; weak D call: TRBD1 (6 bases). The V gene's germline CDR1 is SGHDT and CDR2 YYEEEE. The germline V and J ends were trimmed by 0 bases and 4 bases, with 23 bases remaining between them. This CDR3 spans 19 amino acids. The CDR3 DNA reads TGTGCCAGCAGCTTGGTTCGGGTAAGTCCGGGACAAGTTAAAAACATTCAGTACTTC. Residues: CASSLVRVSPGQVKNIQYF.

The chain has TRBV9 and TRBJ2-1; the D is unclear. This CDR3 is 15 amino acids long. CDR1 and CDR2 (germline): SGDLS, YYNGEE. V lost 3 bases and J 3 bases, leaving 13 bases between the germline ends. This CDR3 reads CASSGSGRYYNEQFF. CDR3 nucleotides: TGTGCCAGCAGCGGATCCGGACGTTACTACAATGAGCAGTTCTTC. The full variable domain, its missing parts supplied by reference TRBV9 and TRBJ2-1, is DSGVTQTPKHLITATGQRVTLRCSPRSGDLSVYWYQQSLDQGLQFLIQYYNGEERAKGNILERFSAQQFPDLHSELNLSSLELGDSALYFCASSGSGRYYNEQFFGPGTRLTVL.

DNA for the CDR3: TGTGCCAGCAGCTCCGTATGGGGGGAGTCTGGCTACACCTTC. This codes for CASSSVWGESGYTF. The J gene is TRBJ1-2, the V gene TRBV2, with D tentatively TRBD1 (5 bases). CDR1 is SNHLY, CDR2 FYNNEI, per germline. V dropped 6 bases and J dropped 7 bases, with 18 bases sitting between them. CDR3 size: 14 residues.

The V call is TRBV3-1 (or the pseudogene TRBV3-2), the J call TRBJ2-2, with no clear D. Germline assignment: CDR1 LGHDT and CDR2 YNNKEL (reference sequence). The ends were cut back, 2 bases at V and 7 bases at J, with 5 bases in the middle. The CDR3 totals 12 residues. The CDR3 region has the DNA TGTGCCAGCAGCCAATTGGGCGGGGAGCTGTTTTTT. Its translation is CASSQLGGELFF.

This clone was counted once. V and J are TRBV5-1 and TRBJ2-5, with 12 positions matching TRBD2. The CDR3 is made up of 15 amino acids. Germline CDR1 is SGHRS and CDR2 is YFSETQ. The junction had 4 bases not matched to a gene; V was cut back by 3 bases and J by 4 bases. Written as DNA, the CDR3 is TGCGCCAGCAGCTCACTAGCGGGGGGAGGAGAGACCCAGTACTTC. This translates into CASSSLAGGGETQYF.

This clone was picked up a small number of times. The gene calls are TRBV11-3 and TRBJ2-2, with 7 bases lining up with TRBD1. Germline CDR1 and CDR2: SGHNT and YENEEA. The CDR3 extends over 13 amino acids. Trimming removed 4 bases from V and 8 bases from J; junction bases left unmatched: 4. The CDR3 loop is CASSWDSGGELFF. For the CDR3, the DNA is TGTGCCAGCAGCTGGGACAGCGGAGGGGAGCTGTTTTTT.

The J gene is TRBJ1-5, the V gene TRBV18; D is uncertain. The CDR3 has 13 amino acids. Germline CDR1 reads KGHSH; CDR2 reads LQKENI. The V end was cut by 3 bases, the J end by 7 bases, with 10 bases between. CDR3 nucleotide sequence: TGTGCCAGCTCACCTATTCAAGGACAGCCCCAGCATTTT. Translation gives CASSPIQGQPQHF.

V usage is TRBV19 and J usage is TRBJ1-5, with a weak D call TRBD1 (6 bases). V lost 4 bases and J 1 base, leaving 20 bases between the germline ends. The germline CDR1 and CDR2 sequences are LNHDA and SQIVND (reference sequence). This CDR3 contains 18 residues. The CDR3 region has the DNA TGTGCCAGTAGTACTTCGCCTGGGGGGGCTTGGAGCAATCAGCCCCAGCATTTT. As protein: CASSTSPGGAWSNQPQHF.

Only one count was recorded for this clone. The chain employs TRBV3-1 (or the pseudogene TRBV3-2) and TRBJ2-2, with 7 bases matching TRBD2. The CDR3 has 15 amino acids. Germline V gives CDR1 LGHDT, CDR2 YNNKEL (reference sequence). V lost 3 bases, J lost 5 bases, and 6 bases stayed unmatched. This CDR3 is CASSQEWGGTGELFF. The CDR3 coding sequence is TGTGCCAGCAGCCAGGAGTGGGGGGGGACCGGGGAGCTGTTTTTT.